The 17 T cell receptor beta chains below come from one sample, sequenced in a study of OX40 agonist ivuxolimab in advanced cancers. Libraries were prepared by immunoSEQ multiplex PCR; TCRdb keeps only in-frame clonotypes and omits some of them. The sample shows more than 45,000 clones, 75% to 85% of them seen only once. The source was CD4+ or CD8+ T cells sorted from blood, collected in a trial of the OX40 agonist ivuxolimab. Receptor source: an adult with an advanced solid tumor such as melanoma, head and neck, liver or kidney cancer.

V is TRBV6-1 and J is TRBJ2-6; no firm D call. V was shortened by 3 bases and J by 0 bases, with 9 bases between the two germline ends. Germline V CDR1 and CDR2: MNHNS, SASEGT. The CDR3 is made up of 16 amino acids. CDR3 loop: CASSDASHSGANVLTF. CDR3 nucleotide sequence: TGTGCCAGCAGTGATGCCAGTCACTCTGGGGCCAACGTCCTGACTTTC.

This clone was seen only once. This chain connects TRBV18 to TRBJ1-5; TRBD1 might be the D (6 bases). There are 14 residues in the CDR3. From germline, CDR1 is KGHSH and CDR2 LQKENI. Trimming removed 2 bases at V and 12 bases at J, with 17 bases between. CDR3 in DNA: TGTGCCAGCTCACCATTAGCCGGACAAGGGGGCCAGCATTTT. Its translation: CASSPLAGQGGQHF.

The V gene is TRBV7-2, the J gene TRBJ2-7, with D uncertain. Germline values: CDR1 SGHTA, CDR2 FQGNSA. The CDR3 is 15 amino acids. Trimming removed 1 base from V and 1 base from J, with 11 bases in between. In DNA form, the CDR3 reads TGTGCCAGCAGCTTAGGCGACGCCAGGTCCTACGAGCAGTACTTC. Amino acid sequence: CASSLGDARSYEQYF. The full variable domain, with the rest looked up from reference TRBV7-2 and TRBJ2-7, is GAGVSQSPSNKVTEKGKDVELRCDPISGHTALYWYRQSLGQGLEFLIYFQGNSAPDKSGLPSDRFSAERTGGSVSTLTIQRTQQEDSAVYLCASSLGDARSYEQYFGPGTRLTVT.

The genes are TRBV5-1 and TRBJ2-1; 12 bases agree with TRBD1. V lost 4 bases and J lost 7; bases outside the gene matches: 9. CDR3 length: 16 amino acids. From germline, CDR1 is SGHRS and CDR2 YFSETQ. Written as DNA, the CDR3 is TGCGCCAGCAGCCTTACGCCGGGACAGGGGGCGAATGAGCAGTTCTTC. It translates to CASSLTPGQGANEQFF.

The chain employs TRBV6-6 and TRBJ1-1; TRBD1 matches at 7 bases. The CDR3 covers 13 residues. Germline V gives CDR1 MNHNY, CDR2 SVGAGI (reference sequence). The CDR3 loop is CQTRDRERAEAFF. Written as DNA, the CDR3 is TGTCAAACCCGTGACAGGGAACGAGCTGAAGCTTTCTTT.

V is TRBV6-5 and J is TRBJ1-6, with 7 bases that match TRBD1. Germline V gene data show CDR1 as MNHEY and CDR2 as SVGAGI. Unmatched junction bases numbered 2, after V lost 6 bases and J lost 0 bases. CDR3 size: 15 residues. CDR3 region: CASSRQGSYNSPLHF. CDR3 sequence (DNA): TGTGCCAGCAGCCGACAGGGCTCCTATAATTCACCCCTCCACTTT.

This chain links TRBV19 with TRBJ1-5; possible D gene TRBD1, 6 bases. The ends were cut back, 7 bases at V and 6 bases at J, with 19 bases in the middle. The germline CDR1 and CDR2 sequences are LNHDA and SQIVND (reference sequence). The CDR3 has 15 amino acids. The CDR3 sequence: CASKIGGQRVQPQHF. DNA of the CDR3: TGTGCCAGTAAAATTGGGGGGCAGCGTGTTCAGCCCCAGCATTTT.

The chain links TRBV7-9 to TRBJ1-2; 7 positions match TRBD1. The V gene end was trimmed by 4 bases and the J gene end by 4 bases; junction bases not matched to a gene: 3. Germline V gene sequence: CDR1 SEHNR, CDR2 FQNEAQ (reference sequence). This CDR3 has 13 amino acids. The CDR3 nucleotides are TGTGCCAGCAGCTCGGGACAGTTCTATGGCTACACCTTC. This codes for CASSSGQFYGYTF.

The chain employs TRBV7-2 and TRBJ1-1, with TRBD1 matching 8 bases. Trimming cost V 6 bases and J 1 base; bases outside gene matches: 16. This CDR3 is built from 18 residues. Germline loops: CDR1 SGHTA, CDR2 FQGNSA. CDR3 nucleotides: TGTGCCAGCAGGTATGCCGGGACAGGTCGGAAAGAGAACACTGAAGCTTTCTTT. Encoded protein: CASRYAGTGRKENTEAFF.

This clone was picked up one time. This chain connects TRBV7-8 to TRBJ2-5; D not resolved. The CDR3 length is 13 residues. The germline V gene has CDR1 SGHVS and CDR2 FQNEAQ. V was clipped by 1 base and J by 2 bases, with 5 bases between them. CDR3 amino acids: CASSLGLQETQYF. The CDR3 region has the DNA TGTGCCAGCAGCTTAGGACTTCAAGAGACCCAGTACTTC. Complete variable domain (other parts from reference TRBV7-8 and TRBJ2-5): GAGVSQSPRYKVAKRGQDVALRCDPISGHVSLFWYQQALGQGPEFLTYFQNEAQLDKSGLPSDRFFAERPEGSVSTLKIQRTQQEDSAVYLCASSLGLQETQYFGPGTRLLVL.

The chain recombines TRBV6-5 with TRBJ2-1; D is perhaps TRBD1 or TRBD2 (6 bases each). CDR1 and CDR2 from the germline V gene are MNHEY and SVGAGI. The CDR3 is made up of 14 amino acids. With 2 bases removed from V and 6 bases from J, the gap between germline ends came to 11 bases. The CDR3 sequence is CASSYKGGPNEQFF. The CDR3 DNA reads TGTGCCAGCAGTTACAAGGGGGGACCCAATGAGCAGTTCTTC.

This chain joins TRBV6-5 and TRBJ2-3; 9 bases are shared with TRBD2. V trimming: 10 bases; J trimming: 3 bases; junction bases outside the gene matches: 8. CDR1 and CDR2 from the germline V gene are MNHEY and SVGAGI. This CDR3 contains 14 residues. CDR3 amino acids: CATKNSGGTDTQYF. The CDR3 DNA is TGTGCCACGAAAAATAGCGGGGGTACAGATACGCAGTATTTT.

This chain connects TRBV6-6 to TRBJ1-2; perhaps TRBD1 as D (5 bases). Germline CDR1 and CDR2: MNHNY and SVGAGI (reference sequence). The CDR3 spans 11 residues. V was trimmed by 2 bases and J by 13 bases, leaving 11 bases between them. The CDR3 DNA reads TGTGCCAGCAGTTACAGGCAGGGATGCACCTTC. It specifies CASSYRQGCTF.

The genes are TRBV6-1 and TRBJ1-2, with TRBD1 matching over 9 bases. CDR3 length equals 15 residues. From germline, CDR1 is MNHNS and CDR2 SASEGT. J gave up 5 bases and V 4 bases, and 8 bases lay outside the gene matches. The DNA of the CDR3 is TGTGCCAGCAGTGTTCAGACAGGGGGTCTTTATGGCTACACCTTC. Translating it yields CASSVQTGGLYGYTF.

CDR3 nucleotides: TGTGCCAGCAGTTCTCCCCCTTATGGCTACACCTTC. The encoded protein is CASSSPPYGYTF. The chain is built from TRBV6-5 and TRBJ1-2; D remains ambiguous. Trimming cost V 4 bases and J 5 bases, with 8 bases left between them. The CDR3 runs to 12 residues. Germline assignment: CDR1 MNHEY and CDR2 SVGAGI.

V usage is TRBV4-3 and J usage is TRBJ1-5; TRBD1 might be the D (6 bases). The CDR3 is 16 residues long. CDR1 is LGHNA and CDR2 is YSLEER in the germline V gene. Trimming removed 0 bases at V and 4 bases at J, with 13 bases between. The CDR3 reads CASSQDYAQGNQPQHF. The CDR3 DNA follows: TGCGCCAGCAGCCAAGACTACGCACAGGGAAATCAGCCCCAGCATTTT.

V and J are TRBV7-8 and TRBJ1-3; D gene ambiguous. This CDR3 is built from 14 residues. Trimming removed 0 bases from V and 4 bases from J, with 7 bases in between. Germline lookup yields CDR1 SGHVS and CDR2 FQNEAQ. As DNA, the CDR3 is TGTGCCAGCAGCTTAGCAACAGCAGGAAACACCATATATTTT. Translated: CASSLATAGNTIYF. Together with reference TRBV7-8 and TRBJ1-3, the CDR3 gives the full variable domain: GAGVSQSPRYKVAKRGQDVALRCDPISGHVSLFWYQQALGQGPEFLTYFQNEAQLDKSGLPSDRFFAERPEGSVSTLKIQRTQQEDSAVYLCASSLATAGNTIYFGEGSWLTVV.